The 30 T cell receptor beta chains reported below all come from one sample, sequenced in a study of T cells in Graves' hyperthyroidism and ophthalmopathy. Template material for amplifying TCR beta CDR3 regions consisted of RNA transcripts. During a first-round RT-PCR of the TCR CDR3, the HTBI primer set was used. TCRdb analysed the multiplex PCR reads with MiXCR anew, one entry per CDR3 protein. The sample holds around 540,000 distinct CDR3 sequences, about 16% seen once. The sample was blood. The receptors originated from a woman aged 25 to 45 with Graves' ophthalmopathy.

This clonotype has ten or more counts. The chain links TRBV30 to TRBJ2-1; the D is unclear. V was pared by 1 base and J by 7 bases, with 14 bases between. CDR1 and CDR2 (germline): GTSNPN, SVGIG (reference sequence). The CDR3 runs 14 residues. The CDR3 loop reads CAWSGDATGNEQFF. DNA for the CDR3: TGTGCCTGGAGTGGTGACGCCACTGGGAATGAGCAGTTCTTC.

This clonotype has a count of ten or more. The chain joins TRBV6-1 to TRBJ1-2, with TRBD1 matching 8 bases. The CDR3 runs 12 residues. V lost 5 bases to trimming and J lost 7 bases; unmatched junction nucleotides: 3. CDR1 and CDR2 (germline): MNHNS, SASEGT. The CDR3 nucleotides read TGTGCCAGCAGTCGGACAGGGCTTGGCTACACCTTC. It is translated as CASSRTGLGYTF.

This clonotype was counted ten times or more. The chain links TRBV27 to TRBJ2-7; D is perhaps TRBD1 or TRBD2 (5 bases each). The CDR3 totals 17 residues. Deletions cut 5 bases from V and 3 bases from J, with 23 bases between. CDR1 is MNHEY and CDR2 is SMNVEV in the germline V gene (reference sequence). CDR3: CASSDGVGDPHYYEQYF. CDR3 bases: TGTGCCAGCAGTGACGGCGTGGGGGACCCTCACTACTACGAGCAGTACTTC.

This clonotype was recorded at least ten times. The J gene is TRBJ1-1, the V gene TRBV6-2 or TRBV6-3, with D possibly being TRBD1 (6 bases). The V gene's germline CDR1 is MNHEY and CDR2 SVGEGT. V was shortened by 0 bases and J by 11 bases, with 13 bases between the two germline ends. CDR3 length: 13 amino acids. The CDR3 loop reads CASSYSTDSRAFF. The DNA for the CDR3 is TGTGCCAGCAGTTACTCGACGGACAGTAGGGCTTTCTTT.

In its sample, this clonotype was seen many times. The rearrangement links TRBV5-8 to TRBJ2-3; 8 bases match TRBD1. After removal of 4 bases from V and 4 bases from J, the junction contained 8 bases not matched to a gene. In germline, CDR1 is SGHTS, CDR2 YDEGEE. CDR3 length: 15 amino acids. CDR3 sequence reads: CASSPGQDIADTQYF. The CDR3 DNA reads as TGTGCCAGCAGCCCGGGACAGGATATAGCAGATACGCAGTATTTT.

A word on this clonotype: A much larger clone sits a single nucleotide away, making a read error possible. The chain couples TRBV10-3 to TRBJ2-1; 7 positions match TRBD1. There are 15 residues in the CDR3. With V trimmed by 2 bases and J by 10 bases, 11 bases remained unmatched. Germline lookup yields CDR1 ENHRY and CDR2 SYGVKD. The CDR3 is CAISETGEGVHEQFF. For the CDR3, the DNA is TGTGCCATCAGTGAGACAGGGGAAGGTGTCCACGAGCAGTTCTTC.

This clonotype was seen a handful of times. V and J are TRBV4-1 and TRBJ2-7; D uncertain. The V gene lost 0 bases and the J gene lost 3 bases, with 12 bases spanning the gap. This CDR3 is built from 15 residues. Looked up from germline, CDR1 is MGHRA and CDR2 is YSYEKL. The CDR3 nucleotides read TGCGCCAGCAGCCAAGATCAAAGCGTTTTCTACGAGCAGTACTTC. Its translation: CASSQDQSVFYEQYF.

This clonotype was recorded a few times. The CDR3 DNA reads as TGCGCCAGCAGCCATCTAGCGGGAGCGGGCACCGGGGAGCTGTTTTTT. This gives the protein CASSHLAGAGTGELFF. The chain joins TRBV4-3 to TRBJ2-2; 10 bases match TRBD2. This CDR3 region has 16 residues. The germline V gene encodes CDR1 LGHNA and CDR2 YSLEER. The junction had 5 bases not matched to a gene; V was cut back by 3 bases and J by 4 bases.

CDR3 amino acids: CASSPRSREETQYF. Written as DNA, the CDR3 is TGTGCCAGCTCACCACGGAGCAGGGAAGAGACCCAGTACTTC. This rearrangement joins TRBV18 to TRBJ2-5; tentatively, D is TRBD1 (5 bases). The V and J ends lost 1 base and 3 bases respectively, with 9 bases between them. Germline CDR1 KGHSH, CDR2 LQKENI. The CDR3 runs 14 residues.

Ten or more counts support this clonotype. The genes are TRBV28 and TRBJ2-7; weak D call: TRBD2 (5 bases). CDR3 length: 14 amino acids. V was cut by 6 bases and J by 7 bases, with 19 bases left in between. From germline, CDR1 is MDHEN and CDR2 SYDVKM. The CDR3 protein is CASRVSGPPGEQYF. CDR3 DNA: TGTGCCAGCAGGGTCTCGGGCCCCCCGGGGGAGCAGTACTTC.

This clonotype was recorded many times. This chain connects TRBV6-2 or TRBV6-3 to TRBJ2-5; 10 bases are shared with TRBD2. The V gene end was trimmed by 5 bases and the J gene end by 7 bases; junction bases not matched to a gene: 19. CDR1 and CDR2 from the germline V gene are MNHEY and SVGEGT. The CDR3 covers 18 residues. Here the CDR3 reads CASSPWGAGGPSGRTQYF. For the CDR3, the DNA is TGTGCCAGCAGTCCCTGGGGAGCGGGAGGGCCTTCGGGTCGGACCCAGTACTTC.

This clonotype was seen more than once but under ten times. The V gene is TRBV12-3 or TRBV12-4, the J gene TRBJ2-3; 11 nucleotides line up with TRBD2. The CDR3 runs to 16 residues. J lost 3 bases, V lost 6 bases, and 8 bases had no gene match. The CDR3 region is CASSPTSGIGTDTQYF. CDR3 nucleotides: TGTGCCAGCAGCCCGACTAGCGGGATTGGTACAGATACGCAGTATTTT.

This clonotype was recorded many times. The chain carries TRBV6-1 and TRBJ1-1; D not resolved. The CDR3 length is 14 residues. Trimming cost V 6 bases and J 0 bases, with 11 bases left between them. The V gene's germline CDR1 is MNHNS and CDR2 SASEGT. The CDR3: CASRTKGMNTEAFF. CDR3 DNA sequence: TGTGCCAGCAGGACGAAAGGCATGAACACTGAAGCTTTCTTT.

The chain couples TRBV16 to TRBJ1-4; maybe TRBD1 (5 bases). The germline V gene encodes CDR1 KGHSY and CDR2 FQNENV. Trimming cost V 5 bases and J 5 bases, with 18 bases left between them. This CDR3 contains 16 residues. CDR3 sequence: CASSNKATDPNEKLFF. CDR3 nucleotide sequence: TGTGCCAGCAGCAATAAGGCGACAGATCCAAATGAAAAACTGTTTTTT.

This clonotype was seen only a few times. The chain uses TRBV9 and TRBJ2-1; TRBD2 matches at 8 bases. Germline V gives CDR1 SGDLS, CDR2 YYNGEE. The junction had 1 base not matched to a gene; V was cut back by 3 bases and J by 8 bases. There are 12 residues in the CDR3. The CDR3: CASSEGLDEQFF. CDR3 bases: TGTGCCAGCAGCGAGGGACTAGATGAGCAGTTCTTC.

This clonotype was seen many times. The chain combines TRBV7-8 with TRBJ2-3; D possibly corresponds to TRBD2 (6 bases). CDR1 SGHVS and CDR2 FQNEAQ come from the germline V gene. V gave up 5 bases and J gave up 2 bases, with 17 bases separating them. The CDR3 consists of 16 residues. The CDR3 nucleotides are TGTGCCAGCAGCAGATACCGGGACTTCAACACAGATACGCAGTATTTT. Translating gives CASSRYRDFNTDTQYF.

This clonotype was observed at least ten times. The chain joins TRBV28 to TRBJ2-7, with a possible D match to TRBD1 (6 bases). This CDR3 contains 14 residues. Trimming took 9 bases from V and 6 from J, leaving 21 bases between them. Germline loops: CDR1 MDHEN, CDR2 SYDVKM. The CDR3 DNA follows: TGTGCCAGTGAACCCGGGACACCCCTAGGCGAGCAGTACTTC. Residues: CASEPGTPLGEQYF.

This clonotype was counted many times. The rearrangement joins TRBV2 to TRBJ2-3, with D uncertain. The CDR3 runs 13 residues. Trimming took off 6 bases at V and 6 bases at J, with 13 bases between the two ends. Per germline, CDR1 SNHLY and CDR2 FYNNEI. CDR3 amino acids: CASRRVLRDTQYF. CDR3 nucleotide sequence: TGTGCCAGCAGACGTGTGCTTCGGGATACGCAGTATTTT.

This clonotype has only a few counts. The chain has TRBV7-2 and TRBJ1-2, with a possible D match to TRBD1 (6 bases). This CDR3 is built from 13 residues. The V end lost 5 bases, the J end lost 4 bases, and 11 bases lay between the germline ends. Germline CDR1 SGHTA, CDR2 FQGNSA. DNA of the CDR3: TGTGCCAGCAGCCGGGACACCGGCTATGGCTACACCTTC. It is translated as CASSRDTGYGYTF.

This clonotype was recorded a few times. The chain carries TRBV28 and TRBJ2-5; D possibly corresponds to TRBD1 (6 bases). This CDR3 has 16 residues. Per germline, CDR1 MDHEN and CDR2 SYDVKM. Trimming removed 4 bases from V and 5 bases from J, with 20 bases in between. The CDR3 DNA follows: TGTGCCAGCAGTTCATATCTCGCCCGAAGGGGGGAGACCCAGTACTTC. Protein: CASSSYLARRGETQYF.

This chain joins TRBV28 and TRBJ2-1; D perhaps matches TRBD1 (6 bases). CDR3 length equals 13 residues. Germline CDR1 is MDHEN and CDR2 is SYDVKM. V was trimmed by 6 bases and J by 12 bases, leaving 18 bases between them. The CDR3: CASRLHSGVGQFF. The CDR3 nucleotides are TGTGCCAGCAGGCTACACTCAGGGGTCGGGCAGTTCTTC. Full variable domain (outside the CDR3, taken from reference TRBV28 and TRBJ2-1): DVKVTQSSRYLVKRTGEKVFLECVQDMDHENMFWYRQDPGLGLRLIYFSYDVKMKEKGDIPEGYSVSREKKERFSLILESASTNQTSMYLCASRLHSGVGQFFGPGTRLTVL.

This clonotype was detected many times. The chain employs TRBV5-1 and TRBJ2-1, with D hard to call. The CDR3 runs 14 residues. V gave up 0 bases and J gave up 9 bases, with 13 bases separating them. Germline V gene data show CDR1 as SGHRS and CDR2 as YFSETQ. This CDR3 reads CASSLGSSRGEQFF. In nucleotides, the CDR3 is TGCGCCAGCAGCTTGGGCAGCTCTCGAGGTGAGCAGTTCTTC.

CDR3 sequence (DNA): TGTGCCAGCAGTTACCGACCCCGGGGCCATCAGCCCCAGCATTTT. The encoded protein is CASSYRPRGHQPQHF. V is TRBV6-5 and J is TRBJ1-5; a weak D match, TRBD1 (5 bases). V was shortened by 2 bases and J by 5 bases, with 13 bases between the two germline ends. Germline CDR1 reads MNHEY; CDR2 reads SVGAGI. The CDR3 totals 15 residues.

V and J are TRBV7-9 and TRBJ2-7; TRBD1 might be the D (6 bases). Germline V gene data show CDR1 as SEHNR and CDR2 as FQNEAQ (reference sequence). Trimming took 1 base from V and 1 from J, leaving 11 bases between them. The CDR3 loop spans 15 amino acids. CDR3 nucleotide sequence: TGTGCCAGCAGCTTAGGACAGGAGTTATCCTACGAGCAGTACTTC. Translating it yields CASSLGQELSYEQYF.

Only a few counts were recorded for this clonotype. V gene TRBV28 combines with J gene TRBJ1-3; possibly TRBD1 for D (5 bases). Per the germline V gene, CDR1 is MDHEN and CDR2 is SYDVKM. Trimming removed 3 bases from V and 0 bases from J, with 18 bases in between. The CDR3 runs to 18 residues. This chain's CDR3 is CASSFPRTFLFSGNTIYF. CDR3 in DNA: TGTGCCAGCAGTTTTCCGAGGACATTCCTCTTCTCTGGAAACACCATATATTTT.

There are a few counts of this clonotype. The J gene is TRBJ2-2, the V gene TRBV7-3, with a weak D call TRBD2 (5 bases). CDR3 size: 15 residues. Trimming pared 2 bases from V and 1 base from J, leaving 8 bases between. The germline CDR1 and CDR2 sequences are SGHTA and FQGTGA. The CDR3 DNA sequence: TGTGCCAGCAGCTTACTAGCCCAGAACACCGGGGAGCTGTTTTTT. It specifies CASSLLAQNTGELFF.

This clonotype turned up a few times. The chain employs TRBV12-3 or TRBV12-4 and TRBJ2-6, with D unresolved. The CDR3 consists of 13 residues. The V gene lost 3 bases and the J gene lost 11 bases, with 11 bases spanning the gap. As DNA, the CDR3 is TGTGCCAGCAGTTTTCCGGGCGAGGACGTCCTGACTTTC. Translating it yields CASSFPGEDVLTF.

This clonotype was counted many times. The chain joins TRBV2 to TRBJ2-1; TRBD2 agrees at 10 bases. The CDR3 sequence is 15 residues long. V lost 8 bases, J lost 4 bases, and 8 bases stayed unmatched. Germline CDR1 is SNHLY and CDR2 is FYNNEI. DNA of the CDR3: TGTGCCAGCCGGACTTTGGGACTAGCGTACAATGAGCAGTTCTTC. Protein product: CASRTLGLAYNEQFF.

This clonotype was counted ten times or more. The V gene is TRBV30, the J gene TRBJ2-3; 7 bases are a match to TRBD2. After removal of 6 bases from V and 0 bases from J, the junction contained 6 bases not matched to a gene. CDR1 and CDR2 from the germline V gene are GTSNPN and SVGIG (reference sequence). This CDR3 contains 14 residues. This CDR3 reads CACPSGPSTDTQYF. The CDR3 DNA sequence: TGTGCCTGTCCTAGCGGTCCTAGCACAGATACGCAGTATTTT.

This clonotype was recorded at least ten times. This chain joins TRBV10-3 and TRBJ2-1; D might be TRBD2 (6 bases). The germline gives CDR1 ENHRY, CDR2 SYGVKD. Trimming cost V 10 bases and J 0 bases, with 13 bases left between them. The CDR3 consists of 14 residues. The CDR3 DNA follows: TGTGCCACAATAGCGGAGAGCTCCTACAATGAGCAGTTCTTC. It encodes CATIAESSYNEQFF.